The 12 T cell receptor beta chains reported below all come from one sample, sequenced in a study of shared clonotypes between healthy human individuals. Selected positively for CCR7 and CD45RO-negative, naive CD8 cells excluded terminally differentiated effector memory CD45RA+ cells. Profiling relied on immunoSEQ multiplex PCR, and the TCRdb table lists in-frame clones only, not all of them. Of around 600,000 clones in the sample, approximately 95% were seen once. The source material was naive CD8+ T cells sorted from blood. The receptors stem from a woman aged 25 to 39 in good health.

The rearrangement uses TRBV28 and TRBJ2-3; D may be TRBD2 (6 bases). The V gene lost 3 bases and the J gene lost 5 bases, with 6 bases spanning the gap. This CDR3 is built from 12 residues. Per germline, CDR1 MDHEN and CDR2 SYDVKM. The CDR3 protein is CASSLEGDTQYF. The DNA of the CDR3 is TGTGCCAGCAGTTTGGAGGGAGATACGCAGTATTTT.

This chain joins TRBV29-1 and TRBJ1-2; maybe TRBD1 (6 bases). V was shortened by 2 bases and J by 8 bases, with 12 bases between the two germline ends. Per the germline V gene, CDR1 is SQVTM and CDR2 is ANQGSEA. This CDR3 is 12 amino acids long. CDR3 amino acids: CSVEFLGAGYTF. As DNA, the CDR3 is TGCAGCGTTGAATTTTTGGGGGCGGGCTACACCTTC.

The chain employs TRBV5-1 and TRBJ2-3; no firm D call. CDR3 length: 14 amino acids. Germline lookup yields CDR1 SGHRS and CDR2 YFSETQ. V lost 3 bases and J lost 0, with 8 bases in between. The CDR3 region has the DNA TGCGCCAGCAGCTACTCCTCTAGCACAGATACGCAGTATTTT. Protein product: CASSYSSSTDTQYF.

The gene calls are TRBV7-2 and TRBJ1-5; D might be TRBD1 (5 bases). CDR1 and CDR2 (germline): SGHTA, FQGNSA. CDR3 length: 16 residues. Trimming cost V 1 base and J 7 bases, with 17 bases left between them. This chain's CDR3 is CASSLEWEPGGQPQHF. CDR3 sequence (DNA): TGTGCCAGCAGCTTAGAGTGGGAGCCGGGGGGACAGCCCCAGCATTTT.

This clone was observed a single time. The V gene is TRBV5-6, the J gene TRBJ2-2, with D perhaps given as TRBD1 or TRBD2 (5 bases each). The CDR3 runs 18 residues. Between the trimmed V and J ends, which lost 4 bases and 2 bases, there was a span of 21 bases. CDR1 SGHDT and CDR2 YYEEEE come from the germline V gene. The CDR3 DNA reads as TGTGCCAGCAGCCACGGGGTTAGGACAAAACAAAACACCGGGGAGCTGTTTTTT. Its translation is CASSHGVRTKQNTGELFF.

To note about this clone: Within the sample, other DNA sequences also encode this same CDR3. The V call is TRBV10-3, the J call TRBJ2-7; D call uncertain. Germline-derived CDR1 and CDR2 are ENHRY and SYGVKD. V was clipped by 4 bases and J by 5 bases, with 6 bases between them. CDR3 size: 11 residues. CDR3 in DNA: TGTGCCATCAGTGTGGGGAACGAGCAGTACTTC. This translates into CAISVGNEQYF.

This chain links TRBV30 with TRBJ1-5; perhaps TRBD1 as D (5 bases). Germline V gives CDR1 GTSNPN, CDR2 SVGIG (reference sequence). Trimming removed 3 bases at V and 0 bases at J, with 12 bases between. This CDR3 comprises 15 residues. For the CDR3, the DNA is TGTGCCTGGAGGGAGACAGCAAATAGCAATCAGCCCCAGCATTTT. The encoded protein is CAWRETANSNQPQHF. Complete variable domain (other parts from reference TRBV30 and TRBJ1-5): SQTIHQWPATLVQPVGSPLSLECTVEGTSNPNLYWYRQAAGRGLQLLFYSVGIGQISSEVPQNLSASRPQDRQFILSSKKLLLSDSGFYLCAWRETANSNQPQHFGDGTRLSIL.

The rearrangement uses TRBV7-9 and TRBJ2-3; 8 positions agree with TRBD2. The CDR3 is 18 amino acids. Germline CDR1 and CDR2: SEHNR and FQNEAQ (reference sequence). After removal of 5 bases from V and 3 bases from J, the junction contained 16 bases not matched to a gene. The CDR3 region has the DNA TGTGCCAGCAGCACCCCCACTAGCTTGACGGGAGGGACAGATACGCAGTATTTT. Protein product: CASSTPTSLTGGTDTQYF.

The CDR3 DNA reads TGTGCCAGCAGTTTAAGGGGGCCGAACTATGGCTACACCTTC. Translation: CASSLRGPNYGYTF. This chain links TRBV27 with TRBJ1-2; 7 nucleotides match TRBD1. After removal of 2 bases from V and 2 bases from J, the junction contained 2 bases not matched to a gene. This CDR3 is 14 amino acids long. The germline gives CDR1 MNHEY, CDR2 SMNVEV (reference sequence).

The chain carries TRBV27 and TRBJ2-7, with D maybe TRBD2 (6 bases). The germline V and J ends were trimmed by 8 bases and 4 bases, with 6 bases remaining between them. Looked up from germline, CDR1 is MNHEY and CDR2 is SMNVEV (reference sequence). This CDR3 spans 10 amino acids. CDR3 sequence reads: CASGRYEQYF. CDR3 DNA sequence: TGTGCCAGCGGGAGGTACGAGCAGTACTTC.

This CDR3 is CASSLPGLENEQFF. The CDR3 region has the DNA TGCGCCAGCAGCCTACCGGGACTAGAGAATGAGCAGTTCTTC. The rearrangement links TRBV5-1 to TRBJ2-1; 8 bases line up with TRBD2. The V gene end was trimmed by 4 bases and the J gene end by 7 bases; junction bases not matched to a gene: 7. CDR1 and CDR2 from the germline V gene are SGHRS and YFSETQ. CDR3 length: 14 residues.

The J gene is TRBJ2-5, the V gene TRBV27, with D possibly being TRBD1 (5 bases). The CDR3 contains 16 residues. CDR1 is MNHEY and CDR2 is SMNVEV in the germline V gene (reference sequence). Trimming cost V 4 bases and J 3 bases, with 18 bases left between them. The CDR3 DNA is TGTGCCAGCAGTTCCTCAGTGACCGTAGGGGAAGAGACCCAGTACTTC. As protein: CASSSSVTVGEETQYF.